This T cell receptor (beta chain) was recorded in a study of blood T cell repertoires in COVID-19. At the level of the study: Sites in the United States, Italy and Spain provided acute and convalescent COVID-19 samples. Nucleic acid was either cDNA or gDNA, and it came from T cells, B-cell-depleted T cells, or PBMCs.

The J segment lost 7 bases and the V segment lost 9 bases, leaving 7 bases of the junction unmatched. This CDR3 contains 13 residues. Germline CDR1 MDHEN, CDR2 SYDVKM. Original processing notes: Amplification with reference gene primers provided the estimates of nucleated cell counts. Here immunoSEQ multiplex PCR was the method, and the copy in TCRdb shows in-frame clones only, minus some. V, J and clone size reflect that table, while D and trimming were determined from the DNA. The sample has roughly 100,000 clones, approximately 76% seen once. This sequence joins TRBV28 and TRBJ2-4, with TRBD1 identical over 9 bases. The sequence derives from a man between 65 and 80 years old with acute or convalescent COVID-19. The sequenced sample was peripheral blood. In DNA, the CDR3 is TGTGCCAGGCTCACAGGGGGCTGGAACATTCAGTACTTC. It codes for CARLTGGWNIQYF.